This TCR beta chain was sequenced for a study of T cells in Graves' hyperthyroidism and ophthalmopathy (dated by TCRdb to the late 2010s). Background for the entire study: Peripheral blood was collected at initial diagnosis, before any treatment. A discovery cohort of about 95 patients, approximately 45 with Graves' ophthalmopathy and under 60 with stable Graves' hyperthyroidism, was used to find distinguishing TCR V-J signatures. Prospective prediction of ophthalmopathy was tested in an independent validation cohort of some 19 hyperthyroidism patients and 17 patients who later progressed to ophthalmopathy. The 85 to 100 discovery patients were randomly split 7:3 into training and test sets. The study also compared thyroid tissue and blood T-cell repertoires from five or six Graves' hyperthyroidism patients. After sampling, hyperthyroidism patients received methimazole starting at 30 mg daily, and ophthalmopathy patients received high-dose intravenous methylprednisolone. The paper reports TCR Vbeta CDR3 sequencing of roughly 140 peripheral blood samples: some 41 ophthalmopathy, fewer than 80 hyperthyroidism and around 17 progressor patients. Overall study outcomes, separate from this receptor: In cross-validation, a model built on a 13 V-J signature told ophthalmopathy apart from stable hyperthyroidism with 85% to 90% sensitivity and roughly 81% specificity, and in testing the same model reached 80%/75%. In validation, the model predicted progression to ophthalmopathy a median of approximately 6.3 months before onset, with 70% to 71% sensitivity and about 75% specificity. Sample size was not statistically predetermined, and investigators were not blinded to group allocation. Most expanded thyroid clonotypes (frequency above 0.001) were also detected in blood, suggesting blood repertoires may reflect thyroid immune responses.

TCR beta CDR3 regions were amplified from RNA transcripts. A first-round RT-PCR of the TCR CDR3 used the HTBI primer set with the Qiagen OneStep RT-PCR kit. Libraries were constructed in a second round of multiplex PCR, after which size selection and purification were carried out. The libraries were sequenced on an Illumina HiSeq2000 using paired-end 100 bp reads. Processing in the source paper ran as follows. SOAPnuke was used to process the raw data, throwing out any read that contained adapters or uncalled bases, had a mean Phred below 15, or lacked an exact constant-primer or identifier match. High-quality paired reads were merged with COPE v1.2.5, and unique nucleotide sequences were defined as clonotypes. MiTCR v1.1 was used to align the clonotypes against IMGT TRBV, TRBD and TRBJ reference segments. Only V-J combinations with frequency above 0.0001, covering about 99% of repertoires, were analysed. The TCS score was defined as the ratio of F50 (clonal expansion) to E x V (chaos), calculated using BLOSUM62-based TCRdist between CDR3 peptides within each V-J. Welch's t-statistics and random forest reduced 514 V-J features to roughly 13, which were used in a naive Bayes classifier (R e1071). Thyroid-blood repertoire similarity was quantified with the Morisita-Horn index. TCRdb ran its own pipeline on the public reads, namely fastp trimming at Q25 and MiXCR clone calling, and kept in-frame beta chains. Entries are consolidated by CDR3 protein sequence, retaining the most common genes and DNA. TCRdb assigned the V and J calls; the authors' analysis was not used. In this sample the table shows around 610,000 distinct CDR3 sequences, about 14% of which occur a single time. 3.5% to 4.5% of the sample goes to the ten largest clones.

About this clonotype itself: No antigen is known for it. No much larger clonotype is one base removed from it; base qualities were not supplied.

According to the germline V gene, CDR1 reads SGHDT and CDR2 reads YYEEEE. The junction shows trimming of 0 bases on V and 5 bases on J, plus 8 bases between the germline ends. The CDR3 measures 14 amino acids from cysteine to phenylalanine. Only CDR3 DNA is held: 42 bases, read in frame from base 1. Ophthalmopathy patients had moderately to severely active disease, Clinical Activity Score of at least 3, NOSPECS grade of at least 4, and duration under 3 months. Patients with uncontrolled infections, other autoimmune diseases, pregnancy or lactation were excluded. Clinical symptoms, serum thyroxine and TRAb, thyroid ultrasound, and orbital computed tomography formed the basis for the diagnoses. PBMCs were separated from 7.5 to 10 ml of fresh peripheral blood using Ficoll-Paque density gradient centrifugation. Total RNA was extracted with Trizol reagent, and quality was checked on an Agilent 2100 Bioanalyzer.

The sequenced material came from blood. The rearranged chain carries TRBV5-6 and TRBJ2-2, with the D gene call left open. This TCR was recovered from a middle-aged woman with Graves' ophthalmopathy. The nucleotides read TGTGCCAGCAGCTTGGTGCTTAGTACCGGGGAGCTGTTTTTT. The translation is CASSLVLSTGELFF.